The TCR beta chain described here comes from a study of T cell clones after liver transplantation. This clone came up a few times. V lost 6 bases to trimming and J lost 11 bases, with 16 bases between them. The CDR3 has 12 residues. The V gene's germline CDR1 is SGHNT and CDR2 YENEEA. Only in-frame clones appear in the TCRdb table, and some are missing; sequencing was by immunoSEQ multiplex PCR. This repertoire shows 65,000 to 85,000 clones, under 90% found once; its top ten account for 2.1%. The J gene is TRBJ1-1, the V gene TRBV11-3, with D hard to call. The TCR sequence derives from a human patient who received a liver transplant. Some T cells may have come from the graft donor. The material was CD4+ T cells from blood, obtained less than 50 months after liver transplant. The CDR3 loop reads CASSANTGKAFF. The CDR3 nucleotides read TGTGCCAGCAGTGCAAATACGGGGAAGGCTTTCTTT.